One and the same sample provided the 28 T cell receptor beta chains below, sequenced in a study of T cells in Graves' hyperthyroidism and ophthalmopathy. Amplified regions were TCR beta CDR3 sequences from RNA transcripts. The study used the HTBI primer set for a first-round RT-PCR of the TCR CDR3. Via MiXCR, TCRdb re-called the multiplex PCR reads, giving one row per CDR3 protein. This table holds 530,000 or so distinct CDR3 sequences, over 15% found once. Sequencing was performed on blood. The receptors were gathered from a young woman with Graves' ophthalmopathy.

This clonotype has a count of ten or more. J is TRBJ2-2 and V is TRBV6-5; D unclear. Germline CDR1 reads MNHEY; CDR2 reads SVGAGI. The CDR3 contains 13 residues. The V end was cut by 0 bases, the J end by 2 bases, with 1 base between. The CDR3 region is CASSYSNTGELFF. CDR3 DNA sequence: TGTGCCAGCAGTTACTCCAACACCGGGGAGCTGTTTTTT.

This clonotype was seen ten or more times. The genes are TRBV3-1 and TRBJ1-3, with unresolved D. This CDR3 comprises 15 residues. Germline V gene data show CDR1 as LGHDT and CDR2 as YNNKEL (reference sequence). Trimming cost V 4 bases and J 0 bases, with 10 bases left between them. In nucleotides, the CDR3 is TGTGCCAGCAGCCCTTCGGGAAGCTCTGGAAACACCATATATTTT. This sequence encodes CASSPSGSSGNTIYF.

Ten or more counts support this clonotype. CDR3: CASSLDSQGRSSYNEQFF. CDR3 in DNA: TGTGCCAGCAGCTTAGATAGTCAGGGGCGAAGCTCCTACAATGAGCAGTTCTTC. V and J are TRBV11-1 and TRBJ2-1, with D perhaps matching TRBD1 (6 bases). Trimming took off 1 base at V and 0 bases at J, with 16 bases between the two ends. The CDR3 has 18 amino acids. Germline V gene data show CDR1 as SGHAT and CDR2 as FQDESV (reference sequence).

This clonotype was detected ten times or more. The rearrangement joins TRBV5-1 to TRBJ1-2; 7 bases match TRBD1. The CDR3 sequence is 14 residues long. J gave up 4 bases and V 4 bases, and 7 bases lay outside the gene matches. The germline V gene encodes CDR1 SGHRS and CDR2 YFSETQ. For the CDR3, the DNA is TGCGCCAGCAGCCCAGGACAGGAGAGCTATGGCTACACCTTC. Translating it yields CASSPGQESYGYTF.

This clonotype was recorded many times. The chain links TRBV3-1 to TRBJ1-1, with D possibly TRBD1 on 6 matching bases. V was shortened by 4 bases and J by 4 bases, with 16 bases between the two germline ends. Germline V CDR1 and CDR2: LGHDT, YNNKEL (reference sequence). This CDR3 region has 15 residues. In nucleotides, the CDR3 is TGTGCCAGCAGCCTCGGCGGGGGCTACGTCACTGAAGCTTTCTTT. Translated, it gives CASSLGGGYVTEAFF.

In this sample, this clonotype turned up many times. The rearrangement joins TRBV12-3 or TRBV12-4 to TRBJ2-1; the match to TRBD2 covers 13 bases. V was clipped by 6 bases and J by 6 bases; unmatched bases: 14. The CDR3 consists of 18 residues. As DNA, the CDR3 is TGTGCCAGCAGCCGTAACCCCGGGACTAGCGGGAACCGCAATGAGCAGTTCTTC. Amino acids: CASSRNPGTSGNRNEQFF.

Ten or more counts support this clonotype. The chain joins TRBV13 to TRBJ2-1, with D perhaps matching TRBD1 or TRBD2 (5 bases each). The germline V gene has CDR1 PRHDT and CDR2 FYEKMQ (reference sequence). The CDR3 loop spans 17 amino acids. Trimming cost V 5 bases and J 7 bases, with 24 bases left between them. The CDR3 DNA reads as TGTGCCAGCAGCACCCGAGGGGCTTCTTGGTCGGAGAATGAGCAGTTCTTC. This gives the protein CASSTRGASWSENEQFF.

Points on this clonotype: Compared with germline, one end of the junction differs, possibly owing to a read error. The chain carries TRBV4-1 and TRBJ2-5; unclear D gene. This CDR3 spans 12 amino acids. Germline V CDR1 and CDR2: MGHRA, YSYEKL. The CDR3 loop is CAGRRTGETQYF. The CDR3 DNA reads as TGCGCCGGCAGAAGGACGGGCGAGACCCAGTACTTC.

This clonotype came up many times. The chain recombines TRBV12-3 or TRBV12-4 with TRBJ2-3; D is unresolved. Trimming took off 6 bases at V and 5 bases at J, with 18 bases between the two ends. The CDR3 covers 15 residues. Here the CDR3 reads CASSPRTKAGDTQYF. The DNA of the CDR3 is TGTGCCAGCAGCCCCCGGACGAAGGCTGGAGATACGCAGTATTTT.

This clonotype has at least ten counts. This chain uses TRBV12-3 or TRBV12-4 with TRBJ2-2; D remains ambiguous. The CDR3 consists of 14 residues. The V end was cut by 1 base, the J end by 5 bases, with 8 bases between. CDR3 amino acids: CASSLGAGTGELFF. In DNA form, the CDR3 reads TGTGCCAGCAGTTTAGGGGCTGGGACCGGGGAGCTGTTTTTT.

CDR3 region: CASSDKENYGYTF. For the CDR3, the DNA is TGTGCCAGCAGTGATAAGGAAAACTATGGCTACACCTTC. This sequence joins TRBV2 and TRBJ1-2; D is unclear. The V gene lost 3 bases and the J gene lost 2 bases, with 7 bases spanning the gap. This CDR3 region has 13 residues. Germline lookup yields CDR1 SNHLY and CDR2 FYNNEI. The complete variable domain, with remaining parts taken from reference TRBV2 and TRBJ1-2, reads EPEVTQTPSHQVTQMGQEVILRCVPISNHLYFYWYRQILGQKVEFLVSFYNNEISEKSEIFDDQFSVERPDGSNFTLKIRSTKLEDSAMYFCASSDKENYGYTFGSGTRLTVV.

Only a few counts were recorded for this clonotype. V gene TRBV2 combines with J gene TRBJ1-2, with 11 nucleotides matching TRBD1. This CDR3 spans 14 amino acids. Looked up from germline, CDR1 is SNHLY and CDR2 is FYNNEI. V shed 8 bases and J 6 bases; nucleotides not matched to a gene: 8. The CDR3 region is CASLKDRGRDGYTF. The DNA for the CDR3 is TGTGCCAGCTTGAAGGACAGGGGGCGCGATGGCTACACCTTC.

As for this clonotype: This could be a read error, since a much larger clone is one nucleotide away. The chain uses TRBV6-1 and TRBJ1-2; TRBD1 matches 7 bases. Looked up from germline, CDR1 is MNHNS and CDR2 is SASEGT. The CDR3 is 13 amino acids. The CDR3 DNA sequence: TGTGCCGGCAGTGAATCCAGGGGGAGTGGCTACACCTTC. Protein product: CAGSESRGSGYTF.

The chain has TRBV7-3 and TRBJ2-2; D remains unclear. The CDR3 runs to 15 residues. V shed 3 bases and J shed 1 base, with 9 bases lying between them. The germline CDR1 and CDR2 sequences are SGHTA and FQGTGA. CDR3 coding DNA: TGTGCCAGCAGCTTCTTTGAGATGAACACCGGGGAGCTGTTTTTT. Translation: CASSFFEMNTGELFF.

This clonotype came up a few times. V is TRBV4-1 and J is TRBJ2-7; D gene unclear. CDR1 and CDR2 (germline): MGHRA, YSYEKL. The CDR3 extends over 16 amino acids. V was trimmed by 0 bases and J by 0 bases, leaving 12 bases between them. This chain's CDR3 is CASSQELQALSYEQYF. CDR3 DNA: TGCGCCAGCAGCCAAGAGCTGCAGGCCCTCTCCTACGAGCAGTACTTC.

This clonotype was seen a few times. The chain joins TRBV4-1 to TRBJ2-7, with a possible D match to TRBD2 (6 bases). The germline V and J ends were trimmed by 2 bases and 0 bases, with 14 bases remaining between them. Germline V CDR1 and CDR2: MGHRA, YSYEKL. The CDR3 runs 16 residues. The CDR3 region has the DNA TGCGCCAGCAGCCAAAGCCTAGCGCCGACCTCCTACGAGCAGTACTTC. It codes for CASSQSLAPTSYEQYF.

This clonotype was picked up many times. This chain links TRBV6-1 with TRBJ2-6; the D gene is possibly TRBD1 (5 bases). The V end lost 7 bases, the J end lost 4 bases, and 17 bases lay between the germline ends. Per the germline V gene, CDR1 is MNHNS and CDR2 is SASEGT. The CDR3 covers 16 residues. CDR3 sequence: CASTQVPLEGANVLTF. The CDR3 DNA reads TGTGCCAGCACACAGGTCCCACTGGAGGGGGCCAACGTCCTGACTTTC.

At least ten counts were recorded for this clonotype. The chain is built from TRBV7-9 and TRBJ2-7; TRBD2 is a possible D gene (5 bases). The CDR3 has 13 amino acids. The germline V gene has CDR1 SEHNR and CDR2 FQNEAQ (reference sequence). Trimming left V 5 bases short and J 6 bases short, with 14 bases between. The CDR3 reads CASSGREGGEQYF. CDR3 nucleotides: TGTGCCAGCAGCGGCCGAGAGGGTGGCGAGCAGTACTTC.

There are many counts of this clonotype. The rearrangement uses TRBV15 and TRBJ1-1; TRBD1 might be the D (5 bases). CDR1 and CDR2 from the germline V gene are LNHNV and YYDKDF (reference sequence). The CDR3 has 16 residues. V was cut by 1 base and J by 5 bases, with 17 bases left in between. The CDR3 loop is CATSRGLEGFDTEAFF. DNA for the CDR3: TGTGCCACCAGCAGAGGGTTAGAGGGGTTTGATACTGAAGCTTTCTTT.

This clonotype was recorded many times. V usage is TRBV10-3 and J usage is TRBJ2-7; no clear D gene. The germline gives CDR1 ENHRY, CDR2 SYGVKD. Trimming took off 4 bases at V and 0 bases at J, with 10 bases between the two ends. The CDR3 is made up of 14 amino acids. As DNA, the CDR3 is TGTGCCATCAGTGTGACAAGGGACTCCTACGAGCAGTACTTC. This gives the protein CAISVTRDSYEQYF.

In this sample, this clonotype turned up many times. V is TRBV7-2 and J is TRBJ1-5; the D is unclear. Germline CDR1 SGHTA, CDR2 FQGNSA. Trimming shortened V by 1 base and J by 4 bases, and 8 bases separated the two germline ends. The CDR3 consists of 14 residues. In DNA, the CDR3 is TGTGCCAGCAGCTTAGGAGGGTGGAATCAGCCCCAGCATTTT. This codes for CASSLGGWNQPQHF.

This clonotype was detected ten times or more. The chain combines TRBV2 with TRBJ1-2; TRBD1 might be the D (5 bases). Trimming removed 8 bases at V and 3 bases at J, with 16 bases between. The CDR3 totals 14 residues. The germline V gene encodes CDR1 SNHLY and CDR2 FYNNEI. This CDR3 reads CASCREHLDYGYTF. The CDR3 DNA sequence: TGTGCCAGCTGCAGGGAACACCTTGACTATGGCTACACCTTC.

Of note for this clonotype: A much larger clone lies a single base off, so this may be a read error. The chain joins TRBV10-3 to TRBJ2-7, with 10 bases lining up with TRBD2. This CDR3 has 13 residues. The germline gives CDR1 ENHRY, CDR2 SYGVKD. The ends lost 11 bases at V and 3 bases at J; junction bases unmatched: 7. This CDR3 reads CAAGASGSYEQYF. CDR3 nucleotides: TGTGCCGCTGGGGCTAGCGGGAGCTACGAGCAGTACTTC.

This clonotype was seen ten or more times. J is TRBJ2-7 and V is TRBV12-3 or TRBV12-4; D remains unclear. V lost 7 bases to trimming and J lost 6 bases, with 13 bases between them. The CDR3 is made up of 12 amino acids. The CDR3 sequence is CASKKGVSEQYF. The CDR3 region has the DNA TGTGCCAGCAAGAAGGGCGTAAGCGAGCAGTACTTC.

This clonotype showed up just once. Given a much more abundant clone one base away, this may be a read error. The chain recombines TRBV12-3 or TRBV12-4 with TRBJ1-2; 7 bases map to TRBD1. This CDR3 region has 13 residues. In nucleotides, the CDR3 is TGTGCCAGCAGTGACTCAGGGGGGTATGGCTACGCCTTC. It encodes CASSDSGGYGYAF.

This clonotype has a handful of counts. V usage is TRBV5-8 and J usage is TRBJ2-1; tentative D call: TRBD1 (6 bases). CDR3 length: 13 residues. Germline CDR1 is SGHTS and CDR2 is YDEGEE. Trimming removed 5 bases from V and 1 base from J, with 7 bases in between. This chain's CDR3 is CASRRGSYNEQFF. The CDR3 nucleotides are TGTGCCAGCAGGAGGGGGTCCTACAATGAGCAGTTCTTC.

This clonotype was counted many times. V and J are TRBV6-4 and TRBJ2-1; TRBD2 might be the D (6 bases). This CDR3 is built from 14 residues. Germline CDR1 MRHNA, CDR2 SNTAGT. V shed 3 bases and J shed 7 bases, with 13 bases lying between them. CDR3 residues: CASSELAKGNEQFF. The CDR3 DNA reads as TGTGCCAGCAGTGAACTAGCTAAAGGGAATGAGCAGTTCTTC.

This clonotype was seen a few times. The chain uses TRBV7-9 and TRBJ2-3; 10 positions agree with TRBD1. This CDR3 spans 16 amino acids. V was pared by 0 bases and J by 3 bases, with 3 bases of the junction left unmatched. CDR1 SEHNR and CDR2 FQNEAQ come from the germline V gene (reference sequence). The CDR3 is CASSLAGQGLTDTQYF. CDR3 sequence (DNA): TGTGCCAGCAGCTTAGCGGGACAGGGGTTGACAGATACGCAGTATTTT.